This TCR beta chain is from a study of T cells in localized non-small cell lung cancer. Per the germline V gene, CDR1 is KGHSH and CDR2 is LQKENI. J lost 0 bases, V lost 3 bases, and 9 bases had no gene match. The CDR3 contains 18 residues. Measured with immunoSEQ multiplex PCR; TCRdb has only the in-frame clones, and not every one. The sample includes under 40,000 clones, roughly 86% of them seen just once. This sample comprised peripheral blood, obtained before any cancer treatment. This chain connects TRBV18 to TRBJ2-1; the match to TRBD2 covers 9 bases. The receptor's source is a woman between 35 and 75 years old with stage I lung adenocarcinoma. The CDR3 nucleotides are TGTGCCAGCTCACCGGGCGGGGGGGCTACGAGCTCCTACAATGAGCAGTTCTTC. Translated: CASSPGGGATSSYNEQFF.